The clone carrying this T cell receptor (beta chain) appeared once. Each patient's relapse followed autologous stem cell transplantation, and brentuximab vedotin exposure varied. This entry comes from a study of PD-1 blockade in classical Hodgkin lymphoma. Trimming at V came to 4 bases and at J to 2 bases, leaving 8 bases not matched to a gene. This CDR3 is built from 15 residues. Germline V lookup: CDR1 LNHNV, CDR2 YYDKDF (reference sequence). Data came from immunoSEQ multiplex PCR; TCRdb stores just in-frame clones and leaves some out. This repertoire shows about 86,000 clones, roughly nine tenths found once; its top ten account for about 11%.

The material was peripheral blood mononuclear cells (PBMCs), obtained before the second cycle of nivolumab. V gene TRBV15 combines with J gene TRBJ2-7; 7 bases are a match to TRBD1. The receptor was isolated from a human donor with classical Hodgkin lymphoma. The CDR3 region is CATSIDRAWTYEQYF. CDR3 sequence (DNA): TGTGCCACCAGCATAGACAGGGCTTGGACCTACGAGCAGTACTTC.